The rows below give T cell receptor beta chains drawn from one sample of a study of blood T cell repertoires in COVID-19. Here immunoSEQ multiplex PCR was the method, and the copy in TCRdb shows in-frame clones only, minus some. Of around 94,000 clones in the sample, 80% were seen once. Sequenced material: peripheral blood. These TCRs come from a human donor in a cohort sampled during active COVID-19. Each CDR3 is given with its conserved first and last residue. The D gene is left open where the match is weak. Some rows have no size entry. The others give once, few or many, or a class for an expanded clone.

V gene	J gene	clone size	D gene	CDR3 protein	CDR3 DNA
TRBV30	TRBJ1-2	NA	NA	CAWSVDDRSGGTF	TGTGCCTGGAGTGTAGACGACCGCTCTGGAGGCACCTTC
TRBV19	TRBJ2-5	NA	TRBD1	CASSIARTGGQETQYF	TGTGCCAGTAGTATAGCCAGGACAGGGGGACAAGAGACCCAGTACTTC
TRBV11-2	TRBJ2-7	NA	NA	CASSSSQGSSSYEQYF	TGTGCCAGCAGCTCTAGTCAGGGGTCCAGCTCCTACGAGCAGTACTTC
TRBV28	TRBJ1-1	NA	NA	CASSLFGDMNTEAFF	TGTGCCAGCAGTTTATTCGGGGACATGAACACTGAAGCTTTCTTT
TRBV14	TRBJ2-7	NA	NA	CASSQRPSYEQYF	TGTGCCAGCAGCCAGCGCCCCTCCTACGAGCAGTACTTC
TRBV7-9	TRBJ2-5	NA	TRBD1	CASQLGQGLETQYF	TGTGCCAGCCAACTGGGACAGGGTTTGGAGACCCAGTACTTC
TRBV10-3	TRBJ2-7	NA	NA	CAISDGAYEQYF	TGTGCCATCAGCGACGGAGCCTACGAGCAGTACTTC
TRBV11-3	TRBJ1-1	NA	NA	CASSLFSQSTEAFF	TGTGCCAGCAGCTTATTCTCCCAGTCCACTGAAGCTTTCTTT
TRBV6-5	TRBJ1-1	NA	NA	CASSYWRENTEAFF	TGTGCCAGCAGTTACTGGAGGGAGAACACTGAAGCTTTCTTT
TRBV18	TRBJ2-3	few	TRBD1	CASSQTGPTDTQYF	TGTGCCAGCTCACAGACAGGGCCCACAGATACGCAGTATTTT
TRBV28	TRBJ2-3	NA	NA	CASSFTSRDTQYF	TGTGCCAGCAGTTTTACTTCCCGGGATACGCAGTATTTT
TRBV7-9	TRBJ2-3	NA	NA	CASSGSGSTDTQYF	TGTGCCAGCAGCGGGAGTGGATCCACAGATACGCAGTATTTT
TRBV5-4	TRBJ1-2	NA	TRBD1	CASSRDRETGYTF	TGTGCCAGCAGCCGAGACAGGGAGACTGGCTACACCTTC
TRBV7-2	TRBJ2-3	NA	TRBD1	CASSFGQGTDTQYF	TGTGCCAGCAGCTTCGGACAGGGCACAGATACGCAGTATTTT
TRBV9	TRBJ2-7	NA	NA	CASSVAPVADGYEQYF	TGTGCCAGCAGCGTAGCCCCAGTGGCGGATGGCTACGAGCAGTACTTC
TRBV18	TRBJ1-1	NA	NA	CASSPREANTEAFF	TGTGCCAGCTCACCACGGGAGGCGAACACTGAAGCTTTCTTT
TRBV5-4	TRBJ2-7	NA	NA	CASSLAFGILQENVPYEQYF	TGTGCCAGCAGCTTGGCCTTCGGGATTTTACAAGAGAACGTTCCCTACGAGCAGTACTTC
TRBV7-8	TRBJ1-1	once	NA	CASSLDRLGNTEAFF	TGTGCCAGCAGCTTGGACAGACTCGGGAACACTGAAGCTTTCTTT
TRBV28	TRBJ2-7	NA	TRBD2	CASGTGTSGRGSYF	TGTGCCAGCGGCACAGGGACTAGCGGGAGGGGGTCGTACTTC
TRBV28	TRBJ1-5	few	NA	CASSPRGRSGNQPQHF	TGTGCCAGCAGCCCTCGTGGGAGAAGTGGCAATCAGCCCCAGCATTTT
TRBV30	TRBJ2-7	NA	NA	CAWSVPRQGGVEQYF	TGTGCCTGGAGTGTCCCTCGCCAGGGCGGTGTCGAGCAGTACTTC
TRBV11-2	TRBJ2-1	NA	TRBD2	CASSLAGDAPDEQFF	TGTGCCAGCAGCTTGGCGGGGGATGCTCCCGATGAGCAGTTCTTC
TRBV7-3	TRBJ2-6	NA	NA	CASSLSGGGANVLTF	TGTGCCAGCAGCTTATCGGGTGGTGGGGCCAACGTCCTGACTTTC
TRBV3-1/TRBV3-2	TRBJ2-7	NA	TRBD2	CASSQKAGTRTYEQYF	TGTGCCAGCAGCCAGAAGGCCGGGACTAGGACCTACGAGCAGTACTTC
TRBV18	TRBJ1-3	NA	NA	CASSPWTAGNTIYF	TGTGCCAGCTCACCCTGGACAGCTGGAAACACCATATATTTT
TRBV2	TRBJ1-3	NA	NA	CASSAQLYSGNTIYF	TGTGCCAGCAGCGCACAGCTCTACTCTGGAAACACCATATATTTT
TRBV6-6	TRBJ2-3	NA	TRBD2	CASSPELAGADTQYF	TGTGCCAGCAGCCCCGAACTAGCGGGAGCAGATACGCAGTATTTT
TRBV5-1	TRBJ1-2	few	NA	CASSLSAGANYGYTF	TGCGCCAGCAGCTTGTCGGCAGGTGCTAACTATGGCTACACCTTC
TRBV7-9	TRBJ2-5	NA	NA	CASSSHGETQYF	TGTGCCAGCAGCTCCCACGGGGAGACCCAGTACTTC
TRBV27	TRBJ1-5	few	NA	CASSLGGAQPQHF	TGTGCCAGCAGCCTAGGGGGGGCTCAGCCCCAGCATTTT
TRBV10-2	TRBJ1-5	NA	NA	CASRAGYGQPQHF	TGCGCCAGCAGGGCAGGGTACGGACAGCCCCAGCATTTT
TRBV2	TRBJ2-6	NA	NA	CASSEVGQGWGANVLTF	TGTGCCAGCAGTGAAGTGGGGCAGGGCTGGGGGGCCAACGTCCTGACTTTC
TRBV30	TRBJ2-1	NA	NA	CAGGRNEQFF	TGTGCCGGAGGGCGGAATGAGCAGTTCTTC
TRBV12-3/TRBV12-4	TRBJ2-5	NA	NA	CASAYGETQYF	TGTGCCAGCGCCTATGGAGAGACCCAGTACTTC
TRBV6-5	TRBJ1-1	NA	TRBD1	CASRKTGEWTEAFF	TGTGCCAGCAGGAAAACAGGGGAATGGACTGAAGCTTTCTTT
TRBV30	TRBJ1-2	once	TRBD1	CAWVAGQGRGYTF	TGTGCCTGGGTTGCCGGACAGGGACGAGGCTACACCTTC
TRBV7-2	TRBJ2-7	NA	NA	CASSLDSSYEQYF	TGTGCCAGCAGCTTAGACAGCTCCTACGAGCAGTACTTC
TRBV6-1	TRBJ2-7	NA	NA	CASSERGEQYF	TGTGCCAGCAGTGAAAGGGGCGAGCAGTACTTC
TRBV12-1	TRBJ2-6	NA	NA	CASSLALRKDCCGANVLTF	TGTGCCAGCAGCTTAGCTCTACGGAAGGACTGCTGTGGGGCCAACGTCCTGACTTTC
TRBV10-3	TRBJ2-1	NA	NA	CAISDPTRNEQFF	TGTGCCATCAGTGACCCGACTAGGAATGAGCAGTTCTTC
TRBV28	TRBJ1-5	NA	TRBD1	CASSSEGTVWSQPQHF	TGTGCCAGCAGTTCAGAAGGGACAGTATGGTCTCAGCCCCAGCATTTT
TRBV3-1/TRBV3-2	TRBJ1-6	NA	NA	CASSQAPGYNSPLHF	TGTGCCAGCAGCCAGGCGCCGGGCTATAATTCACCCCTCCACTTT
TRBV4-1	TRBJ2-7	NA	TRBD2	CASSEGSGSYEQYF	TGCGCCAGCAGCGAGGGCAGCGGGAGCTACGAGCAGTACTTC
TRBV5-4	TRBJ2-7	once	NA	CASSYRGGDEQYF	TGTGCCAGCAGCTACAGGGGGGGGGACGAGCAGTACTTC
TRBV6-5	TRBJ2-1	medium-sized	TRBD2	CASSYSRPGGNEQFF	TGTGCCAGCAGTTACTCGAGGCCGGGGGGTAATGAGCAGTTCTTC
TRBV12-5	TRBJ2-6	NA	NA	CASGLSGANVLTF	TGTGCTAGTGGGTTATCTGGGGCCAACGTCCTGACTTTC
TRBV28	TRBJ2-7	NA	TRBD2	CASSLLAGTYEQYF	TGTGCCAGCAGTTTGCTAGCGGGGACCTACGAGCAGTACTTC
TRBV4-1	TRBJ2-6	NA	TRBD1	CASSQGQGSGANVLTF	TGCGCCAGCAGCCAAGGACAGGGGTCTGGGGCCAACGTCCTGACTTTC